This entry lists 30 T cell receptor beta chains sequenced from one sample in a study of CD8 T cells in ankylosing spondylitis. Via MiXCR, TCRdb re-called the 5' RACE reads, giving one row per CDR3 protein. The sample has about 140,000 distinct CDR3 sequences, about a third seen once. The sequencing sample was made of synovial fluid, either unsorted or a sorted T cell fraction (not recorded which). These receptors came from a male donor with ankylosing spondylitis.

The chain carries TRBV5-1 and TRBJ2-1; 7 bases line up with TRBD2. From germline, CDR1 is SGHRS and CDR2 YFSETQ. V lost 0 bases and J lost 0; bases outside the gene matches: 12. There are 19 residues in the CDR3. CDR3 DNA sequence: TGCGCCAGCAGCTTGGGCCCCTCTGGGAAGCGGGACTCCTACAATGAGCAGTTCTTC. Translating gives CASSLGPSGKRDSYNEQFF.

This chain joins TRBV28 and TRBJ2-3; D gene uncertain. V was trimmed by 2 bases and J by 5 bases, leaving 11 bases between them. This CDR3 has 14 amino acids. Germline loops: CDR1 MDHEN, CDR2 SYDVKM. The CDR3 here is CASSLEAVLDTQYF. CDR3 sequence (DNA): TGTGCCAGCAGTTTAGAGGCAGTTCTAGATACGCAGTATTTT.

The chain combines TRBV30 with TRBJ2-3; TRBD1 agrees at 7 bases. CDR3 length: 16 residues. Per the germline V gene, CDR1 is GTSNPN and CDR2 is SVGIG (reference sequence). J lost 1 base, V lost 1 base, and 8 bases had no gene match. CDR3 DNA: TGTGCCTGGAGTGCAAGGACAGGTCACGGCACAGATACGCAGTATTTT. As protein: CAWSARTGHGTDTQYF.

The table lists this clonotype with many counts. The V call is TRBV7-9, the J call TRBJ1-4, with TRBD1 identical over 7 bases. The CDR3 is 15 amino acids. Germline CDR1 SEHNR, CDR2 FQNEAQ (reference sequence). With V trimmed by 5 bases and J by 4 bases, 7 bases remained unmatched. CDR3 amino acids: CASSQGTVRNEKLFF. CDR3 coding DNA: TGTGCCAGCAGCCAGGGGACAGTTCGTAATGAAAAACTGTTTTTT.

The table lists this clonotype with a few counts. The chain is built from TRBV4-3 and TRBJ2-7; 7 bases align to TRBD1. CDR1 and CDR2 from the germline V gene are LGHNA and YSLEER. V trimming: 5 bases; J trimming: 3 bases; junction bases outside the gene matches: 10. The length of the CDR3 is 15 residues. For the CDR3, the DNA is TGCGCCAGCAGCTTACACAATGCAGGGGGCTACGAGCAGTACTTC. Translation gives CASSLHNAGGYEQYF.

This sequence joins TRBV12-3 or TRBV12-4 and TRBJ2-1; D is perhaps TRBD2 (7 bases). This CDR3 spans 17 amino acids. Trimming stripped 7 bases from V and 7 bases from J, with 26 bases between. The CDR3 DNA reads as TGTGCCAGCACCCGGCCCACGTGGGGGGGCCGGGGTAATGAGCAGTTCTTC. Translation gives CASTRPTWGGRGNEQFF.

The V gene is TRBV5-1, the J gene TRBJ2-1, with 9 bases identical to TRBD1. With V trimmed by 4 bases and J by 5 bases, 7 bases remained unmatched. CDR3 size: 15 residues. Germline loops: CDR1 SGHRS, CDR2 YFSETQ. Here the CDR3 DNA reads TGCGCCAGCAGCGCCGGGACAGGGTGGAACAATGAGCAGTTCTTC. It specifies CASSAGTGWNNEQFF.

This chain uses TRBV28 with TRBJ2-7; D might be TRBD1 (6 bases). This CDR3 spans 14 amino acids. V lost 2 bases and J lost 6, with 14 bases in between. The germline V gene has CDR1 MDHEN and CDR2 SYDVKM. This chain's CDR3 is CASSLRLGAVEQYF. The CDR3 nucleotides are TGTGCCAGCAGTTTACGTCTGGGGGCGGTCGAGCAGTACTTC.

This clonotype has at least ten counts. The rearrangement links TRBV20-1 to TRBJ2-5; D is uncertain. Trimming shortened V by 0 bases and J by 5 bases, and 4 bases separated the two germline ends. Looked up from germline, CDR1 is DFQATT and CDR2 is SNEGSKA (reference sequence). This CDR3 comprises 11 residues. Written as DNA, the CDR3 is TGCAGTGCTAGAGACGTGGAGACCCAGTACTTC. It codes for CSARDVETQYF.

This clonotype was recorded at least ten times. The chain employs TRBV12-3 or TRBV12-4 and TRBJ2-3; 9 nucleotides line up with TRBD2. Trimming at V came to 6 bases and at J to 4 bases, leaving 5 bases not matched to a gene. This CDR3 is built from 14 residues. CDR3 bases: TGTGCCAGCAGGGCTAGCGGGATCGCAGATACGCAGTATTTT. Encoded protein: CASRASGIADTQYF.

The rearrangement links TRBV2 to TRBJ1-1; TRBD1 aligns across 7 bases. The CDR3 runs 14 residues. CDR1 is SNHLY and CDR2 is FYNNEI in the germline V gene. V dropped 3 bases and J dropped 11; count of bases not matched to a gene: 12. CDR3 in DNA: TGTGCCAGCAGTGAGAGGGGGCGCGGGGATGAGGCTTTCTTT. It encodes CASSERGRGDEAFF. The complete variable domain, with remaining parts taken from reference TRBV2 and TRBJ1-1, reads EPEVTQTPSHQVTQMGQEVILRCVPISNHLYFYWYRQILGQKVEFLVSFYNNEISEKSEIFDDQFSVERPDGSNFTLKIRSTKLEDSAMYFCASSERGRGDEAFFGQGTRLTVV.

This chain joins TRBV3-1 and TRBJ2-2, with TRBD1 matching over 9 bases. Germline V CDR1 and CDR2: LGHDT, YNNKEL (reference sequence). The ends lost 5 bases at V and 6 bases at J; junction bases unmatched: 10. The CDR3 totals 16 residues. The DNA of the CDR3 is TGTGCCAGCAGCTTCCCCCTGGGACAGGGACCCGGGGAGCTGTTTTTT. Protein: CASSFPLGQGPGELFF.

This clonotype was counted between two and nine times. The CDR3 nucleotides are TGTGCCAGCAGATCTTCTAGCGTTGGAGATACGCAGTATTTT. As protein: CASRSSSVGDTQYF. This chain uses TRBV28 with TRBJ2-3, with a possible D match to TRBD2 (6 bases). This CDR3 contains 14 residues. V lost 6 bases, J lost 5 bases, and 15 bases lay in between. In germline, CDR1 is MDHEN, CDR2 SYDVKM. Filled out from reference TRBV28 and TRBJ2-3, the complete variable domain reads DVKVTQSSRYLVKRTGEKVFLECVQDMDHENMFWYRQDPGLGLRLIYFSYDVKMKEKGDIPEGYSVSREKKERFSLILESASTNQTSMYLCASRSSSVGDTQYFGPGTRLTVL.

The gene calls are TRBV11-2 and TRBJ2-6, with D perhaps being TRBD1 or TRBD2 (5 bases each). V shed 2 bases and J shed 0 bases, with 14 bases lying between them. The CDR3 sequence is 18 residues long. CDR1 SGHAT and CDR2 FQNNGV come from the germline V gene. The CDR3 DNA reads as TGTGCCAGCAGCTTATTTGGGGGAACCCTCTCTGGGGCCAACGTCCTGACTTTC. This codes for CASSLFGGTLSGANVLTF.

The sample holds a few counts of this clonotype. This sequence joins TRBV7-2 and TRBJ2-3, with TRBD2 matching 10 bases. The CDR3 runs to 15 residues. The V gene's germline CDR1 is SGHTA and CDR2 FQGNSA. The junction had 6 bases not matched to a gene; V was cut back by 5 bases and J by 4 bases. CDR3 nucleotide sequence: TGTGCCAGCAGCCGTAGCGGGAGGCCCCCAGATACGCAGTATTTT. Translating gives CASSRSGRPPDTQYF.

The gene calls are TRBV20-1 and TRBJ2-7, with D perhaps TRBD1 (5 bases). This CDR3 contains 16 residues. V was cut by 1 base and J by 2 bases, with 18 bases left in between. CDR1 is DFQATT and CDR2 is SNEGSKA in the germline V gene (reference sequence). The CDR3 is CSARGGVLLSPYEQYF. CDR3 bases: TGCAGTGCTAGAGGGGGCGTACTCCTTTCCCCCTACGAGCAGTACTTC.

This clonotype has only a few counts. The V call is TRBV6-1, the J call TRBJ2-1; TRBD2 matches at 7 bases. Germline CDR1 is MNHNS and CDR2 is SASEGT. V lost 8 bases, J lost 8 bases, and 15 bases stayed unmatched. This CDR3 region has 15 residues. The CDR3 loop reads CASFSNRAGSDEQFF. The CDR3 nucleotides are TGTGCCAGCTTTTCGAATAGAGCGGGATCGGATGAGCAGTTCTTC.

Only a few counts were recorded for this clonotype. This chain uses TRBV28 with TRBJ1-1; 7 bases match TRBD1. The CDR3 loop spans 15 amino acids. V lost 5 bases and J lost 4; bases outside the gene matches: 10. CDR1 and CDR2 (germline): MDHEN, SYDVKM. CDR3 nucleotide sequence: TGTGCCAGCAGTCCGCTGACAGGGACGGTCACTGAAGCTTTCTTT. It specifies CASSPLTGTVTEAFF.

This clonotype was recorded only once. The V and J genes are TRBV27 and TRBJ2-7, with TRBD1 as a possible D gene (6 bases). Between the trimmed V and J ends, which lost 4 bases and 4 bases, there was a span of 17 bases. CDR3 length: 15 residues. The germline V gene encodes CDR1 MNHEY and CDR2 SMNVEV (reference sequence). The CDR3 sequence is CASSSSSGVRYEQYF. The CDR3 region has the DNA TGTGCCAGCAGTTCCTCTTCAGGGGTTCGATACGAGCAGTACTTC.

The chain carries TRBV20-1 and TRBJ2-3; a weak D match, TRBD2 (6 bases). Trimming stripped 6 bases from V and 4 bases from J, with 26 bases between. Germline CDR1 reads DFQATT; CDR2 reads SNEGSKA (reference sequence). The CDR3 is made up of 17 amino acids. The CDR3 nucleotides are TGCAGTGCCCAAGAAACGCTGAGGCGTCTAGCGTCAGATACGCAGTATTTT. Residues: CSAQETLRRLASDTQYF.

As DNA, the CDR3 is TGTGCCAGCAGTGAATGGAGCGGGATAGCCGGGGAGCTGTTTTTT. Its protein is CASSEWSGIAGELFF. This chain uses TRBV2 with TRBJ2-2; 7 nucleotides agree with TRBD2. The germline V gene has CDR1 SNHLY and CDR2 FYNNEI. V trimming: 2 bases; J trimming: 6 bases; junction bases outside the gene matches: 6. CDR3 size: 15 residues.

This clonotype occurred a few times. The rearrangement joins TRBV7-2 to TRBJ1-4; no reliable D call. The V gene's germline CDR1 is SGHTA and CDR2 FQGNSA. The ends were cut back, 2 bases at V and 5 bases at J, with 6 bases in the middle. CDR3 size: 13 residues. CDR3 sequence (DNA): TGTGCCAGCAGCTTAACCAGGAATGAAAAACTGTTTTTT. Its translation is CASSLTRNEKLFF.

The CDR3, as DNA: TGCGCCAGCAGTATGACCCGGGGGGAGCAGTTCTTC. Its translation: CASSMTRGEQFF. The chain uses TRBV5-1 and TRBJ2-1, with a weak D call TRBD2 (6 bases). This CDR3 spans 12 amino acids. The V gene lost 5 bases and the J gene lost 10 bases, with 13 bases spanning the gap. The V gene's germline CDR1 is SGHRS and CDR2 YFSETQ.

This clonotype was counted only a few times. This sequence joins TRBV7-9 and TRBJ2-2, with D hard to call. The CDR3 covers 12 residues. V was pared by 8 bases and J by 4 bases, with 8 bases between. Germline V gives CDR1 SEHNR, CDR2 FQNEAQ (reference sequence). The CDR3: CASPSLTGELFF. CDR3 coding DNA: TGTGCCAGCCCATCCCTCACCGGGGAGCTGTTTTTT.

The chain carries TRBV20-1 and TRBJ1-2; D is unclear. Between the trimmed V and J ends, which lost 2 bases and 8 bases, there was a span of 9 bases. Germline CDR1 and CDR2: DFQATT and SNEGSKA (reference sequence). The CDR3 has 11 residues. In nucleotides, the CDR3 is TGCAGTGCTAGATTTGGGCGAGGCTACACCTTC. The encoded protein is CSARFGRGYTF.

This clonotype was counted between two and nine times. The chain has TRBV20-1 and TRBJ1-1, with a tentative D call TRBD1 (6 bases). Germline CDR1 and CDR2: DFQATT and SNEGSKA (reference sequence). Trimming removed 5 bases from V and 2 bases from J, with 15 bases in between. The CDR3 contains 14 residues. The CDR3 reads CSAGLGGRNTEAFF. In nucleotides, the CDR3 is TGCAGTGCTGGGTTGGGGGGGCGAAACACTGAAGCTTTCTTT.

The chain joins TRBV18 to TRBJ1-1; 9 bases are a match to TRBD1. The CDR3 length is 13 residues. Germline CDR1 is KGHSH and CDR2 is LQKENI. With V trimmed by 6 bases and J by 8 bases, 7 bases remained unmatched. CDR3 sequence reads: CASSPRTGDEAFF. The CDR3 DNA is TGTGCCAGCTCCCCCAGGACAGGGGACGAAGCTTTCTTT.

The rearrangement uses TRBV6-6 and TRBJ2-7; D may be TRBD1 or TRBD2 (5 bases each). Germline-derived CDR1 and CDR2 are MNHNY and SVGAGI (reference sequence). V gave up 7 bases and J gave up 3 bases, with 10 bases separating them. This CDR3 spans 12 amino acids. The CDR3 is CASNRGLYEQYF. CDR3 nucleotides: TGTGCCAGCAATCGGGGCCTCTACGAGCAGTACTTC.

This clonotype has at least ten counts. CDR3 bases: TGTGCCAGCAGCCAAGATTCGGGGGAGGGCCATAGGGAGCAGTTCTTC. This sequence encodes CASSQDSGEGHREQFF. V and J are TRBV4-2 and TRBJ2-1, with TRBD2 matching 7 bases. Germline V gives CDR1 LGHNA, CDR2 YNFKEQ. The CDR3 sequence is 16 residues long. After removal of 0 bases from V and 10 bases from J, the junction contained 12 bases not matched to a gene.

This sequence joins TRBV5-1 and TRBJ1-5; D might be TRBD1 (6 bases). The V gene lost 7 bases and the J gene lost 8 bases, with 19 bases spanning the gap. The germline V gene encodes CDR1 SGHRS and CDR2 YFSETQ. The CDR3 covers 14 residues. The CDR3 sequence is CASVPQGALKPQHF. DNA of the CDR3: TGCGCCAGCGTACCACAGGGAGCCTTGAAGCCCCAGCATTTT. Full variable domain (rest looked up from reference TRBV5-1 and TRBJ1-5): KAGVTQTPRYLIKTRGQQVTLSCSPISGHRSVSWYQQTPGQGLQFLFEYFSETQRNKGNFPGRFSGRQFSNSRSEMNVSTLELGDSALYLCASVPQGALKPQHFGDGTRLSIL.